These 25 T cell receptor beta chains were all obtained from the same sample, sequenced in a study of cytomegalovirus exposure and HLA in healthy donors. With 60 Vbeta and 13 Jbeta primers, the PCR was carried out. The method was immunoSEQ multiplex PCR; TCRdb's version includes in-frame clones alone and lacks a portion of them. The sample shows about 78,000 clones, 80% of them seen only once. The material sequenced was PBMCs. The receptors derive from a woman aged 45 to 65 in good health and CMV-seropositive.

The DNA for the CDR3 is TGTGCCAGCAGTGAATTTGGTAGCGCCACCGTCAATGAGCAGTTCTTC. It encodes CASSEFGSATVNEQFF. The chain couples TRBV25-1 to TRBJ2-1; tentative D call: TRBD2 (5 bases). CDR3 length equals 16 residues. CDR1 is MGHDK, CDR2 SYGVNS, per germline. V shed 1 base and J shed 6 bases, with 16 bases lying between them.

The chain is built from TRBV5-1 and TRBJ2-5; D is undetermined. This CDR3 comprises 12 residues. CDR1 and CDR2 (germline): SGHRS, YFSETQ. Trimming removed 0 bases from V and 3 bases from J, with 3 bases in between. The DNA of the CDR3 is TGCGCCAGCAGCTTGGGAGAAGAGACCCAGTACTTC. This encodes CASSLGEETQYF.

J is TRBJ1-4 and V is TRBV4-1; D is unclear. This CDR3 is built from 15 residues. Trimming removed 4 bases from V and 0 bases from J, with 9 bases in between. Germline CDR1 MGHRA, CDR2 YSYEKL. CDR3 in DNA: TGCGCCAGCAGCCGAAGAGTTGCAACTAATGAAAAACTGTTTTTT. This encodes CASSRRVATNEKLFF.

This rearrangement joins TRBV11-2 to TRBJ2-3, with 11 bases fitting TRBD1. The ends lost 5 bases at V and 7 bases at J; junction bases unmatched: 11. Germline CDR1 and CDR2: SGHAT and FQNNGV. The CDR3 runs to 16 residues. The CDR3 region has the DNA TGTGCCAGCAGCCTATATCCGGGACAGGGGGTAAATACGCAGTATTTT. It codes for CASSLYPGQGVNTQYF.

This clone was observed once. The gene calls are TRBV6-5 and TRBJ2-4, with D possibly matching TRBD2 (5 bases). This CDR3 spans 14 amino acids. V lost 5 bases, J lost 12 bases, and 20 bases lay in between. In germline, CDR1 is MNHEY, CDR2 SVGAGI. The CDR3, as DNA: TGTGCCAGCAGTACCGCAAAATCCCGCGGGCCTCAGTACTTC. Protein sequence: CASSTAKSRGPQYF.

The chain employs TRBV6-1 and TRBJ1-2; D is undetermined. The CDR3 contains 13 residues. Germline CDR1 and CDR2: MNHNS and SASEGT. Trimming pared 6 bases from V and 6 bases from J, leaving 14 bases between. CDR3 DNA sequence: TGTGCCAGCAGCGAGGCGGGGAGGGATGGCTACACCTTC. This translates into CASSEAGRDGYTF.

This chain links TRBV30 with TRBJ2-1; 8 bases map to TRBD2. With 2 bases clipped from V and 8 bases from J, the junction kept 17 bases outside the gene matches. The CDR3 sequence is 17 residues long. Germline V gives CDR1 GTSNPN, CDR2 SVGIG (reference sequence). In DNA form, the CDR3 reads TGTGCCTGGAGTCCCTACCCCCCGGGACTAGGGTTCCATGAGCAGTTCTTC. Its translation is CAWSPYPPGLGFHEQFF.

The chain is built from TRBV2 and TRBJ2-7, with D possibly being TRBD1 (6 bases). The CDR3 contains 13 residues. The V gene lost 4 bases and the J gene lost 3 bases, with 10 bases spanning the gap. Looked up from germline, CDR1 is SNHLY and CDR2 is FYNNEI. CDR3 in amino acids: CASSGTDNYEQYV. As DNA, the CDR3 is TGTGCCAGCAGTGGGACAGACAACTACGAGCAGTACGTC.

The V and J genes are TRBV5-1 and TRBJ1-2; TRBD1 matches 9 bases. The CDR3 is 16 residues long. Per the germline V gene, CDR1 is SGHRS and CDR2 is YFSETQ. The V segment lost 0 bases and the J segment 4 bases; nucleotides outside the gene matches: 7. The CDR3 protein is CASSLEGTGTGYGYTF. The CDR3 region has the DNA TGCGCCAGCAGCTTGGAGGGGACAGGGACAGGCTATGGCTACACCTTC.

This chain connects TRBV5-1 to TRBJ2-3; no clear D gene. The CDR3 is made up of 16 amino acids. V was shortened by 0 bases and J by 0 bases, with 11 bases between the two germline ends. In germline, CDR1 is SGHRS, CDR2 YFSETQ. The CDR3 is CASSLEKPPSTDTQYF. The CDR3 nucleotides read TGCGCCAGCAGCTTGGAAAAGCCACCTAGCACAGATACGCAGTATTTT.

The genes are TRBV5-1 and TRBJ2-1; TRBD1 might be the D (5 bases). V gave up 4 bases and J gave up 7 bases, with 18 bases separating them. The CDR3 is made up of 15 amino acids. Germline CDR1 SGHRS, CDR2 YFSETQ. The CDR3 coding sequence is TGCGCCAGCAGCCAGGACACGTTTTTGGGTAATGAGCAGTTCTTC. Encoded protein: CASSQDTFLGNEQFF.

This clone was seen once. This sequence joins TRBV6-1 and TRBJ1-1; the D gene is possibly TRBD1 (5 bases). V was pared by 5 bases and J by 2 bases, with 15 bases between. Germline V gene sequence: CDR1 MNHNS, CDR2 SASEGT. CDR3 length: 15 residues. CDR3: CASSHPGGGNTEAFF. In DNA, the CDR3 is TGTGCCAGCAGTCACCCCGGGGGAGGTAACACTGAAGCTTTCTTT.

V gene TRBV7-8 combines with J gene TRBJ1-6; TRBD1 agrees at 8 bases. The CDR3 consists of 18 residues. With V trimmed by 5 bases and J by 0 bases, 9 bases remained unmatched. From germline, CDR1 is SGHVS and CDR2 FQNEAQ. CDR3 sequence: CASSQGAGSISYNSPLHF. In DNA form, the CDR3 reads TGTGCCAGCAGCCAGGGGGCCGGTAGTATCTCCTATAATTCACCCCTCCACTTT.

V usage is TRBV6-1 and J usage is TRBJ2-7, with 10 positions matching TRBD1. The CDR3 has 14 residues. The germline V gene encodes CDR1 MNHNS and CDR2 SASEGT. Unmatched junction bases numbered 4, after V lost 6 bases and J lost 2 bases. CDR3: CASRDRGITYEQYF. In DNA form, the CDR3 reads TGTGCCAGCAGGGACAGGGGGATCACCTACGAGCAGTACTTC.

The chain is built from TRBV29-1 and TRBJ2-4; TRBD1 agrees at 11 bases. With V trimmed by 4 bases and J by 6 bases, 11 bases remained unmatched. The germline V gene encodes CDR1 SQVTM and CDR2 ANQGSEA. The CDR3 runs 16 residues. The CDR3 here is CSVVRVWGQGGNIQYF. The CDR3 DNA reads TGCAGCGTTGTGAGGGTGTGGGGACAGGGGGGAAACATTCAGTACTTC.

The genes are TRBV11-3 and TRBJ2-3; 8 bases are a match to TRBD1. Germline V lookup: CDR1 SGHNT, CDR2 YENEEA. V lost 4 bases, J lost 7 bases, and 13 bases stayed unmatched. CDR3 length equals 16 residues. The DNA for the CDR3 is TGTGCCAGCAGCTGGCCGGTGGACAGGGTCAGTCATACGCAGTATTTT. It specifies CASSWPVDRVSHTQYF.

The chain uses TRBV7-9 and TRBJ1-5; unclear D gene. This CDR3 is 11 amino acids long. The V and J ends lost 1 base and 15 bases respectively, with 10 bases between them. CDR1 and CDR2 from the germline V gene are SEHNR and FQNEAQ (reference sequence). The CDR3 protein is CASSLGESLHF. For the CDR3, the DNA is TGTGCCAGCAGCTTAGGGGAGAGTTTGCATTTT.

V gene TRBV4-2 combines with J gene TRBJ1-2; maybe TRBD1 (5 bases). Germline-derived CDR1 and CDR2 are LGHNA and YNFKEQ. The V and J ends lost 0 bases and 7 bases respectively, with 9 bases between them. This CDR3 is 13 amino acids long. CDR3 in amino acids: CASSQEWDSGYTF. The CDR3 nucleotides read TGTGCCAGCAGCCAAGAATGGGACTCTGGCTACACCTTC.

The chain couples TRBV18 to TRBJ2-7; 9 bases align to TRBD2. V dropped 4 bases and J dropped 7; count of bases not matched to a gene: 8. CDR1 KGHSH and CDR2 LQKENI come from the germline V gene. The CDR3 is 14 residues long. The CDR3 DNA reads as TGTGCCAGCTCACGGGCGGGGGGGCCTGATGAGCAGTACTTC. It codes for CASSRAGGPDEQYF. Looking up the rest from reference TRBV18 and TRBJ2-7 gives the full variable domain: NAGVMQNPRHLVRRRGQEARLRCSPMKGHSHVYWYRQLPEEGLKFMVYLQKENIIDESGMPKERFSAEFPKEGPSILRIQQVVRGDSAAYFCASSRAGGPDEQYFGPGTRLTVT.

The CDR3 nucleotides read TGTGCCAGCAGCCTGCCCCCAGTGAACACTGAAGCTTTCTTT. This encodes CASSLPPVNTEAFF. The rearrangement links TRBV5-5 to TRBJ1-1, with no clear D. CDR3 length equals 14 residues. From germline, CDR1 is SGHKS and CDR2 YYEKEE (reference sequence). Trimming removed 4 bases at V and 0 bases at J, with 10 bases between.

The rearrangement joins TRBV5-1 to TRBJ1-1; a weak D match, TRBD1 (6 bases). Trimming removed 1 base from V and 4 bases from J, with 8 bases in between. The CDR3 has 13 residues. Germline CDR1 SGHRS, CDR2 YFSETQ. For the CDR3, the DNA is TGCGCCAGCAGCTTGACAGGGACCACTGAAGCTTTCTTT. This sequence encodes CASSLTGTTEAFF.

This clone was observed a few times. V gene TRBV5-1 combines with J gene TRBJ2-7; D perhaps matches TRBD1 (5 bases). Germline CDR1 SGHRS, CDR2 YFSETQ. The V and J ends lost 4 bases and 4 bases respectively, with 9 bases between them. This CDR3 is built from 12 residues. The CDR3 spells CASSRPGYEQYF. CDR3 nucleotides: TGCGCCAGCAGCAGGCCAGGGTACGAGCAGTACTTC.

This chain joins TRBV30 and TRBJ1-2; D possibly corresponds to TRBD1 (5 bases). CDR3 length equals 11 residues. The V gene lost 4 bases and the J gene lost 2 bases, with 5 bases spanning the gap. The germline V gene has CDR1 GTSNPN and CDR2 SVGIG (reference sequence). The CDR3, as DNA: TGTGCCTGGAACAGGAACTATGGCTACACCTTC. The encoded protein is CAWNRNYGYTF.

The J gene is TRBJ1-1, the V gene TRBV6-1; 7 bases align to TRBD1. Per the germline V gene, CDR1 is MNHNS and CDR2 is SASEGT. After removal of 6 bases from V and 4 bases from J, the junction contained 2 bases not matched to a gene. This CDR3 is 12 amino acids long. The CDR3 protein is CASRKGATEAFF. CDR3 nucleotides: TGTGCCAGCAGGAAGGGGGCCACTGAAGCTTTCTTT.

The chain couples TRBV2 to TRBJ2-2; TRBD1 agrees at 10 bases. Germline V gene data show CDR1 as SNHLY and CDR2 as FYNNEI. The length of the CDR3 is 15 residues. V shed 6 bases and J 4 bases; nucleotides not matched to a gene: 5. The CDR3 reads CASRRDRGSTGELFF. CDR3 DNA sequence: TGTGCCAGCAGGCGGGACAGGGGAAGCACCGGGGAGCTGTTTTTT.